These T cell receptor beta chains were read from a single sample in a study of T-cell reconstitution after alpha-beta-depleted transplantation in children. TCRdb recomputed calls from the PCR reads with MiXCR, one row per CDR3 protein. The sample consists of a few hundred thousand distinct CDR3 sequences, 6.6% of them appearing once. This material consisted of PBMCs, taken before TCRalphabeta/CD19-depleted stem cell transplant. These receptors came from a boy younger than 10 with acute lymphoblastic leukemia, due to receive a stem cell transplant. Each CDR3 is given with its conserved first and last residue. A D gene is named only where the DNA matches it firmly. Where a row states a size, it is once, few, many or the class of an expanded clone; other rows omit it.

d_call | clone_size | j_call | v_call | cdr3_aa | cdr3_nt
. | . | TRBJ1-5 | TRBV28 | CASRAGGFGPQHF | TGTGCCAGCAGGGCGGGGGGATTCGGGCCCCAGCATTTT
. | . | TRBJ2-7 | TRBV2 | CASSAVIGGYPYF | TGTGCCAGCAGTGCCGTTATAGGAGGGTACCCGTACTTC
TRBD2 | many | TRBJ2-3 | TRBV5-1 | CASSGNGLAGSDTQYF | TGCGCCAGCAGCGGAAACGGACTAGCGGGGTCAGATACGCAGTATTTT
TRBD2 | many | TRBJ2-1 | TRBV7-9 | CASSAQREVDEQFF | TGTGCCAGCAGCGCCCAGCGGGAGGTCGATGAGCAGTTCTTC
TRBD1 | . | TRBJ2-7 | TRBV28 | CASSTGISYEQYF | TGTGCCAGCTCGACAGGGATCTCCTACGAGCAGTACTTC
. | many | TRBJ1-2 | TRBV21-1 | CASSKRPDNYGYTF | TGTGCCAGCAGCAAAAGACCAGATAACTATGGCTACACCTTC
. | . | TRBJ1-1 | TRBV7-2 | CASRGVRQGEAFF | TGTGCCAGCAGAGGCGTGCGTCAGGGAGAAGCTTTCTTT
. | . | TRBJ2-3 | TRBV3-1 | CASSQVGGPGTDTQYF | TGTGCCAGCAGCCAAGTTGGGGGGCCCGGGACAGATACGCAGTATTTT
. | few | TRBJ2-7 | TRBV28 | CASSLEDGVGEQYF | TGTGCCAGCAGTTTAGAGGACGGTGTAGGGGAGCAGTACTTC
TRBD1 | few | TRBJ1-2 | TRBV12-3/TRBV12-4 | CASSLDQGGYGYTF | TGTGCCAGCAGTTTAGATCAGGGGGGCTATGGCTACACCTTC
. | few | TRBJ2-3 | TRBV5-1 | CASSLYARGGTDTQYF | TGCGCCAGCAGCTTGTATGCCAGGGGGGGAACAGATACGCAGTATTTT